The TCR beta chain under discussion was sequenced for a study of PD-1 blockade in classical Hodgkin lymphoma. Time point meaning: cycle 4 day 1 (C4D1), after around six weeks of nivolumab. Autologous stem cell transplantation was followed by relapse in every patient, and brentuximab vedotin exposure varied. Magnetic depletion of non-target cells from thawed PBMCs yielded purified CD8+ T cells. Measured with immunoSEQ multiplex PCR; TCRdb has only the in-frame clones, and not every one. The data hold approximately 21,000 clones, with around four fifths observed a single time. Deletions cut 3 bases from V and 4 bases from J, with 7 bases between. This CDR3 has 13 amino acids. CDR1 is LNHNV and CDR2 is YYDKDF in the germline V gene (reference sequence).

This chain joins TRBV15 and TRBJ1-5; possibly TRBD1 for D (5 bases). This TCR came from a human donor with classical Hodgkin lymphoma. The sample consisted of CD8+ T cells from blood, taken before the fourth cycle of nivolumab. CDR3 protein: CATSRTANQPQHF. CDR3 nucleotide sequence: TGTGCCACCAGCAGGACAGCGAATCAGCCCCAGCATTTT. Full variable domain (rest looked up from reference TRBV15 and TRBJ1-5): DAMVIQNPRYQVTQFGKPVTLSCSQTLNHNVMYWYQQKSSQAPKLLFHYYDKDFNNEADTPDNFQSRRPNTSFCFLDIRSPGLGDTAMYLCATSRTANQPQHFGDGTRLSIL.